The 21 T cell receptor beta chains presented below share a single source sample, sequenced in a study of post-analysis software for immune sequencing data. Every TCR beta cDNA library bore unique molecular identifiers. TCRdb reprocessed the PCR reads with MiXCR, giving one entry per CDR3 protein. The sample includes approximately 730,000 distinct CDR3 sequences, about 27% seen only once; the top ten take under 0.7%. No antigens are known for them. Findings and caveats of the study: There were a handful of TRBV segments more frequent in patients than controls, and TRBV5-6, TRBV5-1 and TRBV20-1 were among them.

Sequenced: blood. The receptors here all came from a girl aged 5 to 17 with multiple sclerosis.

The chain combines TRBV11-2 with TRBJ2-1; TRBD2 matches at 10 bases. V shed 5 bases, J shed 10 bases, and the junction held 11 bases outside the gene matches. Germline V lookup: CDR1 SGHAT, CDR2 FQNNGV. CDR3 length: 15 amino acids. The CDR3 region has the DNA TGTGCCAGCAGCCTTGGACTAGCGGCCTCTGAAGAGCAGTTCTTC. It codes for CASSLGLAASEEQFF. Full variable domain (remainder filled in from reference TRBV11-2 and TRBJ2-1): EAGVAQSPRYKIIEKRQSVAFWCNPISGHATLYWYQQILGQGPKLLIQFQNNGVVDDSQLPKDRFSAERLKGVDSTLKIQPAKLEDSAVYLCASSLGLAASEEQFFGPGTRLTVL.

The rearrangement uses TRBV29-1 and TRBJ2-1, with 11 positions matching TRBD1. CDR3 length equals 13 residues. Germline loops: CDR1 SQVTM, CDR2 ANQGSEA. The V gene end was trimmed by 2 bases and the J gene end by 10 bases; junction bases not matched to a gene: 4. CDR3 region: CSVEWTGGGEQFF. The CDR3 coding sequence is TGCAGCGTTGAATGGACAGGGGGCGGGGAGCAGTTCTTC.

V gene TRBV20-1 combines with J gene TRBJ2-6; TRBD2 might be the D (6 bases). V lost 3 bases and J lost 2, with 8 bases in between. This CDR3 contains 14 residues. Per germline, CDR1 DFQATT and CDR2 SNEGSKA (reference sequence). The CDR3 DNA follows: TGCAGTGCTAGGGAGGGCCCTGGGGCCAACGTCCTGACTTTC. This gives the protein CSAREGPGANVLTF.

The chain links TRBV28 to TRBJ1-5; weak D call: TRBD1 (5 bases). The CDR3 runs to 13 residues. Per the germline V gene, CDR1 is MDHEN and CDR2 is SYDVKM. The V end lost 8 bases, the J end lost 2 bases, and 10 bases lay between the germline ends. Here the CDR3 DNA reads TGTGCCAGCCAGGGACTAGGCAATCAGCCCCAGCATTTT. As protein: CASQGLGNQPQHF.

The chain couples TRBV5-5 to TRBJ1-1; no firm D call. This CDR3 contains 15 residues. The germline V gene encodes CDR1 SGHKS and CDR2 YYEKEE (reference sequence). Trimming removed 4 bases at V and 4 bases at J, with 17 bases between. The CDR3, as DNA: TGTGCCAGCAGCCCGGGCGTCCAGGAGATCACTGAAGCTTTCTTT. It codes for CASSPGVQEITEAFF.

This clonotype was counted only a few times. The chain employs TRBV12-3 or TRBV12-4 and TRBJ2-1, with TRBD1 matching over 8 bases. The CDR3 sequence is 16 residues long. V was pared by 3 bases and J by 7 bases, with 11 bases of the junction left unmatched. The CDR3 region is CASSFQGAVSGNEQFF. CDR3 coding DNA: TGTGCCAGCAGTTTTCAGGGGGCGGTTTCTGGGAATGAGCAGTTCTTC.

The V call is TRBV7-9, the J call TRBJ1-5; the D gene is possibly TRBD1 (5 bases). The CDR3 covers 15 residues. CDR1 SEHNR and CDR2 FQNEAQ come from the germline V gene (reference sequence). Trimming took 5 bases from V and 7 from J, leaving 18 bases between them. The CDR3 sequence is CASSPGWGVGQPQHF. CDR3 sequence (DNA): TGTGCCAGCAGCCCCGGCTGGGGGGTGGGCCAGCCCCAGCATTTT.

There are a few counts of this clonotype. CDR3 protein: CASSQGLAGFTDTQYF. CDR3 coding DNA: TGCGCCAGCAGCCAAGGACTAGCGGGGTTCACAGATACGCAGTATTTT. The chain is built from TRBV5-1 and TRBJ2-3; 12 bases agree with TRBD2. The CDR3 consists of 16 residues. V shed 4 bases, J shed 2 bases, and the junction held 5 bases outside the gene matches. In germline, CDR1 is SGHRS, CDR2 YFSETQ.

The chain is built from TRBV6-5 and TRBJ2-3; 8 nucleotides align to TRBD2. Germline CDR1 reads MNHEY; CDR2 reads SVGAGI. The V and J ends lost 0 bases and 6 bases, in that order; junction bases with no gene match: 8. The CDR3 runs 16 residues. This CDR3 is CASSYSTGGAGDTQYF. DNA for the CDR3: TGTGCCAGCAGTTACTCGACCGGGGGGGCCGGGGATACGCAGTATTTT.

The chain combines TRBV24-1 with TRBJ2-5; D is undetermined. From germline, CDR1 is KGHDR and CDR2 SFDVKD. Trimming left V 1 base short and J 1 base short, with 9 bases between. The CDR3 length is 15 residues. The CDR3 loop reads CATSDFPSGQETQYF. As DNA, the CDR3 is TGTGCCACCAGTGATTTCCCCAGTGGCCAAGAGACCCAGTACTTC.

This chain links TRBV24-1 with TRBJ2-6, with D uncertain. CDR3 length equals 13 residues. The V gene lost 10 bases and the J gene lost 4 bases, with 10 bases spanning the gap. Germline CDR1 and CDR2: KGHDR and SFDVKD. CDR3 sequence reads: CATSFSGANVLTF. CDR3 DNA: TGTGCCACAAGTTTTAGCGGGGCCAACGTCCTGACTTTC.

This rearrangement joins TRBV7-2 to TRBJ2-4, with TRBD1 as a possible D gene (6 bases). The V end lost 5 bases, the J end lost 8 bases, and 13 bases lay between the germline ends. This CDR3 comprises 13 residues. The germline gives CDR1 SGHTA, CDR2 FQGNSA. The CDR3 sequence: CASSRMGADIQYF. CDR3 nucleotides: TGTGCCAGCAGCCGAATGGGGGCAGACATTCAGTACTTC.

A few counts support this clonotype. The CDR3 reads CASSRGRDLEQFF. The CDR3, as DNA: TGTGCCAGCAGCAGAGGAAGGGACCTTGAGCAGTTCTTC. The genes are TRBV7-7 and TRBJ2-1; D may correspond to TRBD1 or TRBD2 (5 bases each). The CDR3 is made up of 13 amino acids. Germline-derived CDR1 and CDR2 are SSHAT and FNYEAQ (reference sequence). V was shortened by 5 bases and J by 9 bases, with 14 bases between the two germline ends. The variable domain in full, completed from reference TRBV7-7 and TRBJ2-1, reads GAGVSQSPRYKVTKRGQDVTLRCDPISSHATLYWYQQALGQGPEFLTYFNYEAQPDKSGLPSDRFSAERPEGSISTLTIQRTEQRDSAMYRCASSRGRDLEQFFGPGTRLTVL.

The chain carries TRBV7-2 and TRBJ2-1, with TRBD1 matching 7 bases. Germline V gene sequence: CDR1 SGHTA, CDR2 FQGNSA. With 8 bases clipped from V and 8 bases from J, the junction kept 12 bases outside the gene matches. The CDR3 extends over 14 amino acids. DNA of the CDR3: TGTGCCAGCGTAGGACAGGTGTTTGGTCATGAGCAGTTCTTC. It codes for CASVGQVFGHEQFF.

The chain employs TRBV7-2 and TRBJ2-1; TRBD2 agrees at 10 bases. From germline, CDR1 is SGHTA and CDR2 FQGNSA. The length of the CDR3 is 18 residues. V shed 5 bases and J 1 base; nucleotides not matched to a gene: 11. DNA for the CDR3: TGTGCCAGCAGCCAAGTAGCGGGAGGAATTGGATCCTACAATGAGCAGTTCTTC. Translated: CASSQVAGGIGSYNEQFF.

In its sample, this clonotype was seen many times. The V gene is TRBV29-1, the J gene TRBJ2-1; D unclear. The length of the CDR3 is 14 residues. Deletions cut 2 bases from V and 2 bases from J, with 10 bases between. Germline V lookup: CDR1 SQVTM, CDR2 ANQGSEA. As DNA, the CDR3 is TGCAGCGTTGAATTGCAAGGGCCCTACAATGAGCAGTTCTTC. It encodes CSVELQGPYNEQFF.

This chain uses TRBV13 with TRBJ2-1, with 7 bases aligning to TRBD1. There are 16 residues in the CDR3. Looked up from germline, CDR1 is PRHDT and CDR2 is FYEKMQ (reference sequence). V gave up 5 bases and J gave up 5 bases; unmatched junction bases: 12. The CDR3: CASSENPGTEDNEQFF. The CDR3 DNA reads TGTGCCAGCAGCGAAAACCCCGGGACAGAAGACAATGAGCAGTTCTTC.

This clonotype appeared a few times. The rearrangement uses TRBV20-1 and TRBJ2-6, with D uncertain. This CDR3 is 17 amino acids long. The germline V gene encodes CDR1 DFQATT and CDR2 SNEGSKA (reference sequence). The V and J ends lost 1 base and 2 bases respectively, with 15 bases between them. CDR3 nucleotide sequence: TGCAGTGCTAGAGGCCATCGGTCTAACGCTGGGGCCAACGTCCTGACTTTC. Amino acids: CSARGHRSNAGANVLTF.

The chain combines TRBV12-3 or TRBV12-4 with TRBJ1-2; 8 bases match TRBD1. V trimming: 6 bases; J trimming: 6 bases; junction bases outside the gene matches: 6. The CDR3 totals 13 residues. CDR3 DNA: TGTGCCAGCAGACAGGGGGGGGCCCATGGCTACACCTTC. This sequence encodes CASRQGGAHGYTF.

The chain couples TRBV5-1 to TRBJ2-4; a possible D gene is TRBD2 (6 bases). The J call could be wrong; TRBJ2-7 is a better fit for the DNA end. Germline V gives CDR1 SGHRS, CDR2 YFSETQ. The CDR3 runs to 15 residues. The CDR3 nucleotides read TGCGCCAGCAGCTTGGCGGGCGGGGCCCCCTACGAGCAGTACTTC. It specifies CASSLAGGAPYEQYF.

This clonotype was recorded only once. A junction boundary mismatches the germline segment, possibly from a read error. The chain recombines TRBV5-6 with TRBJ2-1, with a tentative D call TRBD2 (6 bases). There are 15 residues in the CDR3. Per germline, CDR1 SGHDT and CDR2 YYEEEE. As DNA, the CDR3 is TGTGCCAGCAGGTCCGGGTTCGGGGGTTACAATGGGCAGTTCTTC. It codes for CASRSGFGGYNGQFF. The whole variable domain, filled in from reference TRBV5-6 and TRBJ2-1, reads DAGVTQSPTHLIKTRGQQVTLRCSPKSGHDTVSWYQQALGQGPQFIFQYYEEEERQRGNFPDRFSGHQFPNYSSELNVNALLLGDSALYLCASRSGFGGYNGQFFGPGTRLTVL.